These T cell receptor beta chains were read from a single sample in a study of vaccination and CD4 T cells after COVID-19. Their target antigens are unknown. TCRdb re-analysed the PCR reads in MiXCR, keeping a single row per CDR3 protein. The repertoire consists of under 15,000 distinct CDR3 sequences, with roughly 80% occurring once and the leading ten covering approximately 10%. The specimen sequenced was CD4+ T cells from blood, cultured in vitro. These receptors all come from a human donor who had recovered from COVID-19. Each CDR3 is given with its conserved first and last residue. A D gene is named only where the DNA matches it firmly. Some rows have no size entry. The others give once, few or many, or a class for an expanded clone.

J | size | V | D | DNA | CDR3
TRBJ1-5 | - | TRBV19 | TRBD1 | TGTGCCAGTAGTAGAGGGTCCCGGGACAGGGTCGATCAGCCCCAGCATTTT | CASSRGSRDRVDQPQHF
TRBJ2-7 | - | TRBV11-2 | TRBD1 | TGTGCCAGCAGCCGGGACAGGGGAGGCTACGAGCAGTACTTC | CASSRDRGGYEQYF
TRBJ1-1 | - | TRBV30 | - | TGTGCCTGGAATCGGCGGGACACTGAAGCTTTCTTT | CAWNRRDTEAFF
TRBJ1-5 | - | TRBV28 | TRBD1 | TGTGCCAGCACCCTTAGGGCCGACAGGGGGATCAATAGCAATCAGCCCCAGCATTTT | CASTLRADRGINSNQPQHF
TRBJ1-5 | - | TRBV2 | - | TGTGCCAGCACTCGAACCCCTCGCCGGGACCTGGGGCGGAATCAGCCCCAGCATTTT | CASTRTPRRDLGRNQPQHF
TRBJ1-5 | medium-sized | TRBV20-1 | - | TGCAGTGCTCCCCCGGACACCGTGGGACAGCCCCAGCATTTT | CSAPPDTVGQPQHF
TRBJ1-1 | - | TRBV11-3 | - | TGTGCCAGCAGCTTAAGATCGGGGGACACTGAAGCTTTCTTT | CASSLRSGDTEAFF
TRBJ2-3 | - | TRBV28 | - | TGTGCCAGCAGCCCGGGCGGAGCTAGCACAGATACGCAGTATTTT | CASSPGGASTDTQYF
TRBJ2-7 | - | TRBV7-6 | - | TGTGCTAGCAGCTTAGGGGACGGGAAGCAGTACTTC | CASSLGDGKQYF
TRBJ1-5 | once | TRBV7-3 | - | TGTGCCAGCAGCCCACAGGGAGATCAGCCCCAGCATTTT | CASSPQGDQPQHF
TRBJ2-3 | - | TRBV27 | TRBD2 | TGTGCCAGCAGTTGGCTAGCGGGAGGTCGAGATACGCAGTATTTT | CASSWLAGGRDTQYF
TRBJ1-1 | - | TRBV19 | - | TGTGCCAGTAGTATAGGAGAGAACACTGAAGCTTTCTTT | CASSIGENTEAFF